This T cell receptor (beta chain) was identified during a study of identical twins. Whole-study results and caveats: Without tracking the same donors, conclusions rested on cross-sectional statistical analysis. The more abundant beta clonotypes in cord blood had fewer insertions, and memory repertoires did not show this. Zero-insertion analyses were open to partial confounding by invariant MAIT and iNKT cells.

About this clonotype: Its antigen is currently unknown. Possible read error: a much larger clone is one base away.

This CDR3 region has 13 residues. A universal primer site was incorporated via template switching, and the cDNA contained unique molecular identifiers. TCRdb reanalysed the 5' RACE reads using MiXCR and keeps one entry per CDR3 protein. The table records around 1.7 million distinct CDR3 sequences, under 35% of them present only once. The sequence was collected from a newborn girl in good health. The V call is TRBV12-3 or TRBV12-4, the J call TRBJ1-2; no reliable D call. The sequencing sample was made of cord blood. The CDR3 sequence: CASSFVGNYGCTF. The CDR3 bases are TGTGCCAGCAGTTTTGTGGGGAATTATGGCTGCACCTTC.